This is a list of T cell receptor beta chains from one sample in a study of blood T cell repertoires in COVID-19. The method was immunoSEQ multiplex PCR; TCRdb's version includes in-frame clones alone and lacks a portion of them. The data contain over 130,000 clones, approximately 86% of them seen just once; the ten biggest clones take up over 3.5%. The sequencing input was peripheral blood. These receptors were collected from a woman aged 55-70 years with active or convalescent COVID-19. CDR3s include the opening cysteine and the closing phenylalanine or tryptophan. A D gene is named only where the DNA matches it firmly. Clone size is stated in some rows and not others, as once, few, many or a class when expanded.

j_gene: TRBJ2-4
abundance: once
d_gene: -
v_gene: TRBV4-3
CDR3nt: TGCGCCAGCAGCCAAGATAGAGGGGGGGCCTTCAACATTCAGTACTTC
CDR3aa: CASSQDRGGAFNIQYF

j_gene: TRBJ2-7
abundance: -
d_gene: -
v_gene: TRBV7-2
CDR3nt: TGTGCCAGCAGCTTAGCGGACTACTCCTACGAGCAGTACTTC
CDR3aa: CASSLADYSYEQYF

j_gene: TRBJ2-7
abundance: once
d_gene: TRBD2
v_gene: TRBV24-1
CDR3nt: TGTGCCACCAGTGACCCCCGGACTAGCGGGGGGATTCCTAAGCCCTACGAGCAGTACTTC
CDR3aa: CATSDPRTSGGIPKPYEQYF

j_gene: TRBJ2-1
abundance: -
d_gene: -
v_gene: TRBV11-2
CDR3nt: TGTGCCAGCAGTTCAGACGGGGGCAATGAGCAGTTCTTC
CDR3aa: CASSSDGGNEQFF

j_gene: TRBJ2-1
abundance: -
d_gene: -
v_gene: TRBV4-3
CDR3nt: TGCGCCAGCAGCCAAGATCCCGGCTCCTACAATGAGCAGTTCTTC
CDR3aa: CASSQDPGSYNEQFF

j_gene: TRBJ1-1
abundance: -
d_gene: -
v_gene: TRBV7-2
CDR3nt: TGTGCCAGCAGAAACCGGGGTCCCGAGACTGAAGCTTTCTTT
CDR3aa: CASRNRGPETEAFF

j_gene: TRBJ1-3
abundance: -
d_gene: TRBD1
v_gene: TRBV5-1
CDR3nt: TGCGCCAGCAGCTCGACAGGACAGGGGAACTCTGGAAACACCATATATTTT
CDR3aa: CASSSTGQGNSGNTIYF

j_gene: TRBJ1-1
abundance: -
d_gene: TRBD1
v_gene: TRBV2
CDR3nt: TGTGCCAGCAGTTACAGGGGGACTGAAGCTTTCTTT
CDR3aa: CASSYRGTEAFF

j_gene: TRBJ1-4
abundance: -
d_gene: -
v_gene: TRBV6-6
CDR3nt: TGTGCCAGCAGTTGGAACGGGGGGAATAATGAAAAACTGTTTTTT
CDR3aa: CASSWNGGNNEKLFF

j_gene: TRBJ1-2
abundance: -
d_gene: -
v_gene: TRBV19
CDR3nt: TGTGCCAGTAGTATAGGAGGGCCAAATTTCGGGCACCTTGGCTACACCTTC
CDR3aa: CASSIGGPNFGHLGYTF

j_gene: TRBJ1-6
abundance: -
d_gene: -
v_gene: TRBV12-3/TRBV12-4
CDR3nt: TGTGCCAGCAGTCTAACCTTTAATTCACCCCTCCACTTT
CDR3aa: CASSLTFNSPLHF

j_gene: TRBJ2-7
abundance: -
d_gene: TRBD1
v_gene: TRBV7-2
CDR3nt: TGTGCCAGCAGTAACCAGGGGGCTGGGGAGCAGTACTTC
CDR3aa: CASSNQGAGEQYF

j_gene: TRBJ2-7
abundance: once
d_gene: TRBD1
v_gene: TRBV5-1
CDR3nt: TGCGCCAGCAGCTCCACGGGACAGGGTGCATACGAGCAGTACTTC
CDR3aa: CASSSTGQGAYEQYF

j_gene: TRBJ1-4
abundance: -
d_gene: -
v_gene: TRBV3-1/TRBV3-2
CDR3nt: TGTGCCAGCAGCCAAGGGGAGGCGACTAATGAAAAACTGTTTTTT
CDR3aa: CASSQGEATNEKLFF

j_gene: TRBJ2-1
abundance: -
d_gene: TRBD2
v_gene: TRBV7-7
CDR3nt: TGTGCTAGCAGCCCATATAGCGGGGGGGGTTACAATGAGCAGTTCTTC
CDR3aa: CASSPYSGGGYNEQFF

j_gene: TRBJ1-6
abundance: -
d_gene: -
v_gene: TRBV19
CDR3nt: TGTGCCAGTAGTACCACAGGGCTCGGTTCACCCCTCCACTTT
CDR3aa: CASSTTGLGSPLHF

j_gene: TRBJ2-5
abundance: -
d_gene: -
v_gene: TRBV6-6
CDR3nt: TGTGCCAGCAGTCAACGGACAGCTGGCGAAGAGACCCAGTACTTC
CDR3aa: CASSQRTAGEETQYF

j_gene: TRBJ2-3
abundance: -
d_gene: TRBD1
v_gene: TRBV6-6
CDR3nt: TGTGCCAGCAGGGGGACAGCCACAGATACGCAGTATTTT
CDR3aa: CASRGTATDTQYF

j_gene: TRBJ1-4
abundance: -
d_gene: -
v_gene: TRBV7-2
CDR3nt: TGTGCCAGCAGCTTACGGGGAAATGAAAAACTGTTTTTT
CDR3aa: CASSLRGNEKLFF

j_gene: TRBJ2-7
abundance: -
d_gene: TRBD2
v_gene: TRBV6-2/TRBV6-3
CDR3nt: TGTGCCAGCAGTCGGACGGGACTAGCGGGGGGCGAGCAGTACTTC
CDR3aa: CASSRTGLAGGEQYF

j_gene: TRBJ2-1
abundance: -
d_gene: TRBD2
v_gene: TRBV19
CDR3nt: TGTGCCAGTAGCGGGAAACTAGCGGGGGGCCCTCCTTACAATGAGCAGTTCTTC
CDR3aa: CASSGKLAGGPPYNEQFF

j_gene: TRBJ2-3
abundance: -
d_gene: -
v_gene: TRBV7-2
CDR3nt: TGTGCCAGCAGCCTAGGCAGGGGAGCAGATACGCAGTATTTT
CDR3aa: CASSLGRGADTQYF

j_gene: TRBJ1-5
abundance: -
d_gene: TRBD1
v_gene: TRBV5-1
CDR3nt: TGCGCCAGCAGCCTCAGGGGGTATAGCAATCAGCCCCAGCATTTT
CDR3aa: CASSLRGYSNQPQHF

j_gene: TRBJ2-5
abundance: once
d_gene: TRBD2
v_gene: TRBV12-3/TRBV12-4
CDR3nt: TGTGCCAGTCGGGGGGAAGAGACCCAGTACTTC
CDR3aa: CASRGEETQYF

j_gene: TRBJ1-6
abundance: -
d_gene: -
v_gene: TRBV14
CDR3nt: TGTGCCAGCAGCCAGATCCGGGACACCAAACTAAATTCACCCCTCCACTTT
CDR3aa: CASSQIRDTKLNSPLHF

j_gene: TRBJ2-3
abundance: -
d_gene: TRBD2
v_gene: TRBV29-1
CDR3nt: TGCAGCGCCGAGTTGGAGCGGGGGGCCGCAGATACGCAGTATTTT
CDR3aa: CSAELERGAADTQYF

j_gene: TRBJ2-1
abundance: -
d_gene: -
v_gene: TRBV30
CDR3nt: TGTGCCTGGGGCGAGACAGGTTCTAATCACAATGAGCAGTTCTTC
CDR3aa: CAWGETGSNHNEQFF

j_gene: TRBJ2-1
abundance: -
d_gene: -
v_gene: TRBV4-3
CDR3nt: TGCGCCAGCAGCCAAGATCCGGAGAGCTCCTACAATGAGCAGTTCTTC
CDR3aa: CASSQDPESSYNEQFF

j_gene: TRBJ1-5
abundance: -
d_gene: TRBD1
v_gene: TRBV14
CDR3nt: TGTGCCAGCAGCCACCAGCTCGACAGGGGCCCCGAGGCGGGGGCGAGCAATCAGCCCCAGCATTTT
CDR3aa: CASSHQLDRGPEAGASNQPQHF

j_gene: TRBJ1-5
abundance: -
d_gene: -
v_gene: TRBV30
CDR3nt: TGTGCCTGCGAGACAGAAAATCAGCCCCAGCATTTT
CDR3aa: CACETENQPQHF

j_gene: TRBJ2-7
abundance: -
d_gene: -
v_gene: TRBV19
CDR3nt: TGTGCCAGTAGTGGGCAGTACTCCTACGAGCAGTACTTC
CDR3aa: CASSGQYSYEQYF

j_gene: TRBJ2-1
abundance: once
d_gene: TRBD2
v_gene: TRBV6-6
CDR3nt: TGTGCCAGCAGCCTTAGTCTAGCGGGGGGGCAGGAGGAGCAGTTCTTC
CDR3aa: CASSLSLAGGQEEQFF

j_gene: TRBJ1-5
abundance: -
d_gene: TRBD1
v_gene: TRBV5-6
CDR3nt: TGTGCCAGCAGCTTTCAGGGGGACGAACAGCCCCAGCATTTT
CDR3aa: CASSFQGDEQPQHF

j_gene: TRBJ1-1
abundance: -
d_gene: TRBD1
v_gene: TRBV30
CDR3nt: TGTGCCTGGAGTACCGACAGGGGAGAAGCTTTCTTT
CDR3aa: CAWSTDRGEAFF

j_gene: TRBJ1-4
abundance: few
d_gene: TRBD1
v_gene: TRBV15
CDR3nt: TGTGCCACCAGCAGAGTGACAGGGGGCGGTGGAAAACTGTTTTTT
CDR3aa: CATSRVTGGGGKLFF

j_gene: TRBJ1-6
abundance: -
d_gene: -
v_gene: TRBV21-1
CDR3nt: TGTGCCAGCAGACCGGGCAGGGTAGGGGAAGATAATTCACCCCTCCACTTT
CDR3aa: CASRPGRVGEDNSPLHF

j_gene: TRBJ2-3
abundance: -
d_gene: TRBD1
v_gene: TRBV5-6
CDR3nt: TGTGCCAGCAGCTTGAGAGGGACAGGGGACACAGATACGCAGTATTTT
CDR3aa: CASSLRGTGDTDTQYF

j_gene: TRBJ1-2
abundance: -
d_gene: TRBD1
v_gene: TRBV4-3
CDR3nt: TGCGCCAGCAGCCAAGATCCGGGACAGCAGTATGGCTACACCTTC
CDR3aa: CASSQDPGQQYGYTF

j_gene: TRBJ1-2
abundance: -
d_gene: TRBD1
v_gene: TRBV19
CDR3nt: TGTGCCAGCCGAGCACAGGGGGCGGGCTACACCTTC
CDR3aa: CASRAQGAGYTF

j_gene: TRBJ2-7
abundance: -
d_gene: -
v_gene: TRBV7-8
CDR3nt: TGTGCCAGCAGCTTAGTTGGGGCCTCCTACGAGCAGTACTTC
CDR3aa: CASSLVGASYEQYF

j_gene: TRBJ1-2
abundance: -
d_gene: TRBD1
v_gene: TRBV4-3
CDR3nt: TGCGCCAGCAGCCCAGGACAGGGGGCTCTTAACTATGGCTACACCTTC
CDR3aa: CASSPGQGALNYGYTF

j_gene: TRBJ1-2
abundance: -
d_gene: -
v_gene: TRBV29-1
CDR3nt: TGCAGCGTTGAAAGGAGGACAGTGTTTCCCTTC
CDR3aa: CSVERRTVFPF

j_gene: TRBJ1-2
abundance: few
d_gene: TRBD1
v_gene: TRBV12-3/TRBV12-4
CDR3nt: TGTGCCAGCAGTTCTTCTGGGACAGGGGGCGCGACCTTC
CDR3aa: CASSSSGTGGATF

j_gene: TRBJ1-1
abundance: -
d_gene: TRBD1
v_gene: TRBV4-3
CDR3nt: TGCGCCAGCAGCCCGGGCCAACAGGGGCTGAACACTGAAGCTTTCTTT
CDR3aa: CASSPGQQGLNTEAFF

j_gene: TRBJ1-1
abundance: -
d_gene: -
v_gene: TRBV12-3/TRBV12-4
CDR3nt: TGTGCCAGCAGTCGGAAAGGGGTCCCTGAAGCTTTCTTT
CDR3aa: CASSRKGVPEAFF

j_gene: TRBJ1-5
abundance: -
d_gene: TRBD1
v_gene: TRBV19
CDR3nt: TGTGCCAGCCAAACGACAGGGATCCAGCCCCAGCATTTT
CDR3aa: CASQTTGIQPQHF

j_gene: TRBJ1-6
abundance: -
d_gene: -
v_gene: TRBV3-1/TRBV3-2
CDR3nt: TGTGCCAGCAGCCCTACGGCCGGGGATAATTCACCCCTCCACTTT
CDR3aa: CASSPTAGDNSPLHF